This entry concerns a single T cell receptor beta chain. Its antigen specificity is not known. This likely comes from a read error, as the CDR3 has no conserved phenylalanine or tryptophan at its end. The time point label corresponds to: newly diagnosed GD, antithyroid drugs for less than 3 months. For both TCR sequencing and RNA sequencing, RNA was extracted from PBMCs using TRIzol. The diagnosis of Graves' disease was made according to American Thyroid Association guidelines. The patients came from an endocrinology department in Xi'an, China. Each patient gave approximately 9.7 milliliters of peripheral blood, collected in an EDTA anticoagulant tube. Ficoll Paque Plus density gradient separation was used to isolate PBMCs, and no additional T cell sorting was done. An Agilent 2100 Bioanalyzer and agarose gel were used to check RNA quality, and a NanoDrop 2000 was used to measure RNA concentration.

The data belong to a study of regulatory T cells in long-lasting Graves disease (dated by TCRdb to the early 2020s). The study in broad terms: In the newly diagnosed Graves' disease group, patients had been taking antithyroid drugs for less than 3 months. Patients with persistent Graves' disease were compared with patients with newly diagnosed Graves' disease using TCR sequencing and RNA sequencing of peripheral blood. The study was conducted in China and was registered as a clinical trial. TCR sequencing covered some 13 persistent and 20 newly diagnosed Graves' disease patients, around 35 samples in total. Study-level results and caveats: Sequencing and analysis were restricted to the TCR beta chain. Preferential use of TRBV28, TRBJ1-2 and TRBJ2-5 was observed in persistent disease, whereas TRBV20-1 and TRBJ2-1 were favored in newly diagnosed disease. Compared with newly diagnosed patients, persistent Graves' disease patients had lower TCR Shannon entropy and fewer highly expanded clones, which suggests clonal expansion. Only peripheral blood was studied, because thyroid tissue, the primary lesion, was inaccessible. A larger number of public clonotypes was shared among persistent patients (over 2,500) than among newly diagnosed patients (over 850). The authors acknowledged the small sample size as a limitation that may reduce accuracy.

The germline V gene (reference sequence) specifies LNHDA as CDR1 and SQIVND as CDR2. The CDR3 is 12 residues long, counting both termini. Just CDR3 DNA is preserved here, 36 bases in frame from base 1. V is cut by 7 bases and J by 4 bases, and the space between the germline ends is 9 bases. Libraries were prepared through multiplex PCR. The listed sequencing device is Illumina HiSeq 4000. TCR beta libraries were built with iRepertoire HTBI primers and Arm-PCR amplification of CDR3 regions. Gel purification was performed on PCR products prior to sequencing. The published analysis was carried out like this. A total of roughly 58 TRBV and 14 TRBJ segments were identified across samples and were used for gene usage analysis of CDR3 amino acid clonotypes. Filtered high-quality paired reads were merged into contigs using COPE and FqMerger. BLAST was used to align contigs to the IMGT TRBV, TRBD and TRBJ reference genes, and CDR3 was defined following IMGT. Clonotypes above 0.1% frequency were classified as highly expanded clones. Shannon entropy was used to measure repertoire diversity, and the Gini coefficient was used to measure V-J evenness. A clonotype was considered public if more than one individual shared it. In-frame beta chains were kept once TCRdb had trimmed the public reads at Q25 with fastp and called clones with MiXCR. CDR3 protein sequences are deduplicated, and each keeps its most common genes and DNA. The V and J calls were determined by TCRdb, not by the authors. The sample contains a few hundred thousand distinct CDR3 sequences, about 13% of them found a single time. Together, the top ten hold roughly a tenth of the sample.

These records were also assigned to another study, of T cells in Graves' hyperthyroidism and ophthalmopathy. That second publication adds: Graves' hyperthyroidism was defined as stable when no progression to ophthalmopathy occurred over 18 months of follow-up. Hyperthyroidism patients were newly diagnosed, had a disease duration of under 2 months, and were aged 18 to 65 years. Any patient with an uncontrolled infection, another autoimmune disease, pregnancy or lactation was excluded. Diagnoses were based on clinical symptoms, serum thyroxine and TRAb, thyroid ultrasound and orbital computed tomography. The TCR CDR3 was subjected to a first round of RT-PCR using the HTBI primer set and the Qiagen OneStep RT-PCR kit. Blood samples also contained most of the expanded thyroid clonotypes (frequency above 0.001), which suggests that blood repertoires may reflect thyroid immune responses. A 13 V-J signature model separated ophthalmopathy from stable hyperthyroidism, with approximately 86% sensitivity and 81.08% specificity in cross-validation and 80%/75% in testing. In validation, progression to ophthalmopathy was predicted by the model with approximately 67% sensitivity and 72% to 85% specificity, a median of roughly 6 months before onset. TCR V-J signatures able to tell the groups apart were searched for in a discovery cohort of about a hundred patients, of whom about 40 had Graves' ophthalmopathy and 57 had stable Graves' hyperthyroidism. Whether ophthalmopathy could be predicted prospectively was tested in an independent validation cohort made up of roughly 19 hyperthyroidism patients plus 17 patients who later progressed to ophthalmopathy. The 100 discovery patients were randomly split 7:3 into training and test sets. Thyroid tissue and blood T-cell repertoires from more than 5 Graves' hyperthyroidism patients were also compared in the study. After sampling, hyperthyroidism patients received methimazole starting at 30 mg daily, and ophthalmopathy patients received high-dose intravenous methylprednisolone. A second multiplex PCR round built the libraries, followed by size selection and purification. Libraries were sequenced paired-end with 100 bp reads on an Illumina HiSeq2000. SOAPnuke was used to process the raw data, throwing out any read that contained adapters or uncalled bases, had a mean Phred below 15, or lacked an exact constant-primer or identifier match. COPE v1.2.5 was used to merge the high-quality paired reads, and each unique nucleotide sequence was defined as a clonotype. Clonotypes were aligned to IMGT TRBV, TRBD and TRBJ reference segments using MiTCR v1.1. Only V-J combinations with frequency above 0.0001, covering roughly 99% of repertoires, were analysed. A TCS score was defined as the ratio between F50 (clonal expansion) and ExV (chaos), using BLOSUM62-based TCRdist between CDR3 peptides within each V-J. Welch's t-statistics and random forest reduced some 510 V-J features to roughly 13, which were used in a naive Bayes classifier (R e1071). Sample size was not statistically predetermined, and blinding of investigators to group allocation was not performed. TCR Vbeta CDR3 sequencing of some 140 peripheral blood samples (under 45 ophthalmopathy, roughly 72 hyperthyroidism and roughly 17 progressor patients) is reported in the paper.

The sequencing used peripheral blood mononuclear cells (PBMCs), collected at new diagnosis, from a patient treated with antithyroid drugs. This sequence uses TRBV19 and TRBJ2-3; the D gene remains uncertain. The source of this sequence is a man aged 25 to 40 with Graves disease. Donor details come from another sample of the same person, matched by shared clones. The CDR3 region reads CASIGTADTQYL. The DNA sequence is given as TGTGCCAGTATCGGAACCGCAGATACGCAGTATCTT.